Sequencing of this T cell receptor (beta chain) was carried out in a study of radiotherapy plus CTLA-4 blockade in lung cancer. Whole-study context: Objective response was observed in 18% of patients, and disease control in roughly 31%. Study findings and constraints: Among reported predictors of response, early blood T cell clone dynamics with interferon-beta performed best. TCR clones originating in tumors grew in number in blood after radiotherapy plus ipilimumab.

Remarks on this clone: Its antigen is still unknown.

Germline-derived CDR1 and CDR2 are SGHRS and YFSETQ. The CDR3 has 15 residues. J was trimmed by 4 bases and V by 5 bases; bases with no gene match: 7. Assay: immunoSEQ multiplex PCR; the TCRdb copy retains only in-frame clones and omits some. The sample holds roughly 66,000 clones; about four fifths are singletons and the top ten take about 4%. The sequences come from peripheral blood, collected from a patient treated with radiotherapy plus ipilimumab. The chain recombines TRBV5-1 with TRBJ2-1; 9 bases map to TRBD2. The source of this sequence is a human donor with non-small cell lung cancer who had a partial response to radiotherapy plus ipilimumab. CDR3 in amino acids: CASSRTSATYNEQFF. The CDR3 coding sequence is TGCGCCAGCAGTCGGACTAGCGCCACGTACAATGAGCAGTTCTTC. Using reference TRBV5-1 and TRBJ2-1 for the parts outside the CDR3, the full variable domain is KAGVTQTPRYLIKTRGQQVTLSCSPISGHRSVSWYQQTPGQGLQFLFEYFSETQRNKGNFPGRFSGRQFSNSRSEMNVSTLELGDSALYLCASSRTSATYNEQFFGPGTRLTVL.